The source of this T cell receptor (beta chain) is a study of T-cell memory formation after mild COVID-19. The CDR3 is made up of 13 amino acids. V was clipped by 0 bases and J by 8 bases; unmatched bases: 4. Germline V gene sequence: CDR1 GTSNPN, CDR2 SVGIG (reference sequence). TCRdb re-called the 5' RACE reads with MiXCR, one entry per CDR3 protein. This table holds about 400,000 distinct CDR3 sequences, roughly 15% found once. The sequencing input was PBMCs or a T cell subset sorted from them (not recorded which). V usage is TRBV30 and J usage is TRBJ1-5; TRBD1 matches at 7 bases. This sequence was found in a man aged 18 to 29 who had mild COVID-19 (a few samples of this study predate the infection). Cell type and time point are not known. The CDR3, as DNA: TGTGCCTGGAGTGTACAGGGGACGGAGCCCCAGCATTTT. It encodes CAWSVQGTEPQHF.